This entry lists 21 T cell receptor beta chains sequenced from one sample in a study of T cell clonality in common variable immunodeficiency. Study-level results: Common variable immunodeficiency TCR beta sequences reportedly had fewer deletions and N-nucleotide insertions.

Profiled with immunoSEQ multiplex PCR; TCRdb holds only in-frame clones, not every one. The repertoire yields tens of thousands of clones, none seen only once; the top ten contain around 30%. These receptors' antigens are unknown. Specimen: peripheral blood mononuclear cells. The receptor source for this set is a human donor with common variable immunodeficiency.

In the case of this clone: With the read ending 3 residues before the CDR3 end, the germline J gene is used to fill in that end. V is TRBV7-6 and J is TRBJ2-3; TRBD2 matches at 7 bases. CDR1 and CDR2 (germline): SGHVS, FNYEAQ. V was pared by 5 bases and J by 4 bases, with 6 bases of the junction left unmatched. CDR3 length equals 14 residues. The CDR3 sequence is CASSPRGGADTQYF. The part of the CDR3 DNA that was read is TGTGCCAGCAGCCCCCGCGGGGGAGCAGATACG.

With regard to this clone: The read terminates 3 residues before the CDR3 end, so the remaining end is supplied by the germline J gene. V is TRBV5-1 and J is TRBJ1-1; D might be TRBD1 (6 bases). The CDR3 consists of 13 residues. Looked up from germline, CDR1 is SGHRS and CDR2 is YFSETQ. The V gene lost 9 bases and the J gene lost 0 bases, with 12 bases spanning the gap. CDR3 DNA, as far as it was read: TGCGCCACCAACGAGGGGGTGAACACTGAA. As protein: CATNEGVNTE. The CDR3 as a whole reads CATNEGVNTEAFF.

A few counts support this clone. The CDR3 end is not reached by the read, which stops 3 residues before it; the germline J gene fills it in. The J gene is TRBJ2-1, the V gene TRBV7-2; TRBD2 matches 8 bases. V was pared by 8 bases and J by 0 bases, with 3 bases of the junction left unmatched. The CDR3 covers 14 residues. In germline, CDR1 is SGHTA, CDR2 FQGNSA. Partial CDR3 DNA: TGTGCCAGCGACAGCGGGAGCTCCTACAATGAG. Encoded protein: CASDSGSSYNE. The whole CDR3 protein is CASDSGSSYNEQFF.

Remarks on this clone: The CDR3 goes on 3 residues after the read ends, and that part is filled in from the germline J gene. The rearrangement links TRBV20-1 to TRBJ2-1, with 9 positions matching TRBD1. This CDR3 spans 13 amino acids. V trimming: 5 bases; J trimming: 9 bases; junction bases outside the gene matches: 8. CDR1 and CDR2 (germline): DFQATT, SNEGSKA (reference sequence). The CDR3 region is CSARDRALSEQFF. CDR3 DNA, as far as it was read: TGCAGTGCTCGGGACAGGGCCCTCAGTGAG.

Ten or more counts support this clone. CDR3: CASSQHFSGELFF. The sequenced part of the CDR3 DNA is TGTGCCAGCAGCCAACATTTCTCCGGGGAG. This chain joins TRBV7-3 and TRBJ2-2; no reliable D call. The CDR3 is cut off 3 residues early in the read; its end comes from the germline J gene. Germline assignment: CDR1 SGHTA and CDR2 FQGTGA. The V end was cut by 5 bases, the J end by 6 bases, with 10 bases between. The CDR3 is 13 residues long.

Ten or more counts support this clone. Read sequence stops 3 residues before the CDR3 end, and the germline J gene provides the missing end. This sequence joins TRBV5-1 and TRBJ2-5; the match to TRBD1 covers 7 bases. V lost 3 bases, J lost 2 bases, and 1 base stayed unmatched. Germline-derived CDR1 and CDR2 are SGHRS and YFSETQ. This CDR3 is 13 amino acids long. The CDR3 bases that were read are TGCGCCAGCAGCTCCAGGGGGCAAGAGACC. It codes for CASSSRGQET. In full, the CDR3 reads CASSSRGQETQYF.

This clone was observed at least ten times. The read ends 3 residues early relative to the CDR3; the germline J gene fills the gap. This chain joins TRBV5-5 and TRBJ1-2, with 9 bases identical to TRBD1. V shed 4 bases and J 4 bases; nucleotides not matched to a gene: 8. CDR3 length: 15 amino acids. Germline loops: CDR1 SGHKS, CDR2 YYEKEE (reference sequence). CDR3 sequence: CASSRSQGAGYGYTF. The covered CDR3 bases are TGTGCCAGCAGCCGTTCACAGGGGGCGGGCTATGGC.

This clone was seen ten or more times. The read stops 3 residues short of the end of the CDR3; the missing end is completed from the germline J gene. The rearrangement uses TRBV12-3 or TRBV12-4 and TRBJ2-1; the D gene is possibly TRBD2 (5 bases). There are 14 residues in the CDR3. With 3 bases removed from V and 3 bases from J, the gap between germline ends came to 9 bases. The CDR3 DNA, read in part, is TGTGCCAGCAGTTTTGGACTGGGCTACAATGAG. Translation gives CASSFGLGYNE. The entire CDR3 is CASSFGLGYNEQFF.

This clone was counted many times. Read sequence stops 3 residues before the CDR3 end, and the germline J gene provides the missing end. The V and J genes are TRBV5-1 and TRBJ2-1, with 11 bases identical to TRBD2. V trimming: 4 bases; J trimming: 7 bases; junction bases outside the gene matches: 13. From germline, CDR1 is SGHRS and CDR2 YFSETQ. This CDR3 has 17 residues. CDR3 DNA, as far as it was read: TGCGCCAGCAGCCCCACCCCGACTAGCGGGGTGGGAAATGAG. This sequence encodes CASSPTPTSGVGNE. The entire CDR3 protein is CASSPTPTSGVGNEQFF.

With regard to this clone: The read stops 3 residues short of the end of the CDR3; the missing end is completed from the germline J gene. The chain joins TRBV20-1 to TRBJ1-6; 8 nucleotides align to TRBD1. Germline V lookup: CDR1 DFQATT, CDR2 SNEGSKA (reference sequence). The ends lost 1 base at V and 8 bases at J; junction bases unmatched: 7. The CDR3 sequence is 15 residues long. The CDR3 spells CSARVRAGGDSPLHF. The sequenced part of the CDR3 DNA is TGCAGTGCTAGAGTTCGGGCAGGGGGCGATTCACCC.

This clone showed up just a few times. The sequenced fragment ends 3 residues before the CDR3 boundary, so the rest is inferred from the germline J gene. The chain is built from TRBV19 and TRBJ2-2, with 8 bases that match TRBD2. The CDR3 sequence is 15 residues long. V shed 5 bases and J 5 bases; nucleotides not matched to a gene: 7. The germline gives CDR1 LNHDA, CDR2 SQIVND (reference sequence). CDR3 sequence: CASSRTGGRTGELFF. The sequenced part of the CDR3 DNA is TGTGCCAGTAGTCGCACGGGGGGGAGAACCGGGGAG.

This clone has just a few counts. The CDR3 reads CASSLNPRGETQYF. Partial CDR3 DNA: TGTGCCAGCAGCCTCAACCCCAGGGGGGAGACC. This chain links TRBV11-2 with TRBJ2-5; 7 positions match TRBD1. The DNA ends 3 residues before the CDR3 does, and the rest of the CDR3 is filled in from the germline J gene. Germline-derived CDR1 and CDR2 are SGHAT and FQNNGV. This CDR3 region has 14 residues. The ends lost 5 bases at V and 5 bases at J; junction bases unmatched: 8.

Partial CDR3 DNA: TGTGCCAGCAGTGTTACTAGCGGGGGTGGGGAGACC. Protein: CASSVTSGGGET. The whole CDR3 reads CASSVTSGGGETQYF. This sequence joins TRBV6-1 and TRBJ2-5, with 11 bases matching TRBD2. The read terminates 3 residues before the CDR3 end, so the remaining end is supplied by the germline J gene. This CDR3 is 15 amino acids long. Germline V gene sequence: CDR1 MNHNS, CDR2 SASEGT. With 4 bases clipped from V and 5 bases from J, the junction kept 6 bases outside the gene matches.

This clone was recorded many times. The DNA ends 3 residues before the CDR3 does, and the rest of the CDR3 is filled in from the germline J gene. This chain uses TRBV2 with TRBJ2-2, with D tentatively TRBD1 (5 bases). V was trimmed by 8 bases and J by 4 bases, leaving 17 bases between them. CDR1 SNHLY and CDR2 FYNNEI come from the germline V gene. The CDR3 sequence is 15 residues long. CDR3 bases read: TGTGCCAGCGGGGCCCACGACATGTTCACCGGGGAG. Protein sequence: CASGAHDMFTGE. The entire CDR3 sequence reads CASGAHDMFTGELFF.

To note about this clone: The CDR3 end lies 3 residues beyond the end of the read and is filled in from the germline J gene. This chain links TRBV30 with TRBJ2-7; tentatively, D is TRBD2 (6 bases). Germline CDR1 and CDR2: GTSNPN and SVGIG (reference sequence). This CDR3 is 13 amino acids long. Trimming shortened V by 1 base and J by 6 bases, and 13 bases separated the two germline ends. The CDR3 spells CAWSGHPGLEQYF. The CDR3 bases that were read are TGTGCCTGGAGTGGCCACCCGGGACTCGAG. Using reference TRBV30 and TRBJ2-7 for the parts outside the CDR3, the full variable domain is SQTIHQWPATLVQPVGSPLSLECTVEGTSNPNLYWYRQAAGRGLQLLFYSVGIGQISSEVPQNLSASRPQDRQFILSSKKLLLSDSGFYLCAWSGHPGLEQYFGPGTRLTVT.

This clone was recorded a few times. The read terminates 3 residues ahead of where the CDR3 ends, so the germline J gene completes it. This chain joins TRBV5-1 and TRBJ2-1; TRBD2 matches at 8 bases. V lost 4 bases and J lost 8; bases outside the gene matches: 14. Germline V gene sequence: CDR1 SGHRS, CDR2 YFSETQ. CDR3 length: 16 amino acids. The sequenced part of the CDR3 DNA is TGCGCCAGCAGCCGCGCGGGGGGAGTGTCGTTGGATGAG. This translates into CASSRAGGVSLDE. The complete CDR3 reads CASSRAGGVSLDEQFF.

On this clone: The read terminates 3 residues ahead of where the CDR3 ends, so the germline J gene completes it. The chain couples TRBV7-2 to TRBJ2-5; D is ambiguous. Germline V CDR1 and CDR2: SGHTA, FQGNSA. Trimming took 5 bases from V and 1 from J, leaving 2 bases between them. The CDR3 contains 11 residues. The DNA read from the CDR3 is TGTGCCAGCAGCCGCCAAGAGACC. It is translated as CASSRQET. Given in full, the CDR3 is CASSRQETQYF.

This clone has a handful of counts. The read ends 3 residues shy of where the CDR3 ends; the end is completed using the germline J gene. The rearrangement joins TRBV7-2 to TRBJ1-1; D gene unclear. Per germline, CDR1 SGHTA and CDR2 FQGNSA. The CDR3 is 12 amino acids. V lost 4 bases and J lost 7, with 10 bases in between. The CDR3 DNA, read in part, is TGTGCCAGCAGCTGGAATGGGCGTGAA. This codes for CASSWNGRE. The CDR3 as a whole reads CASSWNGREAFF.

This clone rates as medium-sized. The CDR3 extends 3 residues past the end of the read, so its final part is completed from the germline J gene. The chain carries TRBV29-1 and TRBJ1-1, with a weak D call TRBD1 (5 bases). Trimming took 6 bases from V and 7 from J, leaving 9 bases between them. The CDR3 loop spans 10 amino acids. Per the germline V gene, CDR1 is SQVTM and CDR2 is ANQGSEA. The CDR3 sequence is CSVQAYEAFF. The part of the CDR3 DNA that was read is TGCAGCGTACAGGCTTATGAA.

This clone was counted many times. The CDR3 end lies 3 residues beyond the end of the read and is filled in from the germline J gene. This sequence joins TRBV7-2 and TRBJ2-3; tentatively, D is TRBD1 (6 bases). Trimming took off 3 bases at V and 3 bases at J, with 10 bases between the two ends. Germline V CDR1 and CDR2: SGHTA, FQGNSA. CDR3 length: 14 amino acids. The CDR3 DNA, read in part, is TGTGCCAGCAGCTTCTACAGGGAGACAGATACG. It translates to CASSFYRETDT. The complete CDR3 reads CASSFYRETDTQYF.

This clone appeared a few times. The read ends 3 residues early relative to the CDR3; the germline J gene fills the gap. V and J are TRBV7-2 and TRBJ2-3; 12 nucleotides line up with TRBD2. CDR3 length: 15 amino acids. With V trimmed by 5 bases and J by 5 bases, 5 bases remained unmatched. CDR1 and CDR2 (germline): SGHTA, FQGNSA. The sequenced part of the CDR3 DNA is TGTGCCAGCAGCCCTAGCGGGGGGGCCAGAGATACG. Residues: CASSPSGGARDT. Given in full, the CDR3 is CASSPSGGARDTQYF.